These 14 T cell receptor beta chains were sequenced from one sample in a study of vaccination and CD4 T cells after COVID-19. Oncomine TCR Beta short-read sequencing was applied to DNA from cultured CD4+ T cells. A single record per CDR3 protein comes from TCRdb applying MiXCR to the PCR reads. The data hold 14,000 or so distinct CDR3 sequences, with approximately 61% observed a single time. Treatment specified: roughly 10-day PBMC culture with coronavirus spike peptide pools or control peptides (ViraFEST assay). What these receptors recognize is not known. The sample consisted of CD4+ T cells from blood, cultured in vitro. The receptors originated from a human donor who had recovered from COVID-19.

This clonotype has a single count. V is TRBV6-1 and J is TRBJ1-4, with TRBD1 as a possible D gene (5 bases). The germline gives CDR1 MNHNS, CDR2 SASEGT. V was trimmed by 3 bases and J by 5 bases, leaving 10 bases between them. The length of the CDR3 is 14 residues. The DNA of the CDR3 is TGTGCCAGCAGTGAGGGGGGAACGAATGAAAAACTGTTTTTT. Translated: CASSEGGTNEKLFF.

The chain has TRBV30 and TRBJ2-7; TRBD1 is a possible D gene (5 bases). V was shortened by 0 bases and J by 5 bases, with 5 bases between the two germline ends. Germline assignment: CDR1 GTSNPN and CDR2 SVGIG (reference sequence). This CDR3 spans 11 amino acids. CDR3 sequence: CAWSVQDEQYF. For the CDR3, the DNA is TGTGCCTGGAGTGTACAGGACGAGCAGTACTTC.

There are a few counts of this clonotype. The genes are TRBV19 and TRBJ1-5; 7 nucleotides agree with TRBD1. With V trimmed by 5 bases and J by 9 bases, 13 bases remained unmatched. This CDR3 is 15 amino acids long. Germline V lookup: CDR1 LNHDA, CDR2 SQIVND (reference sequence). The CDR3 protein is CASSGRDRLQRPQHF. In nucleotides, the CDR3 is TGTGCCAGTAGTGGCCGGGACAGATTACAGCGGCCCCAGCATTTT.

The J gene is TRBJ2-3, the V gene TRBV20-1, with 7 bases aligning to TRBD2. The CDR3 consists of 15 residues. The junction had 9 bases not matched to a gene; V was cut back by 0 bases and J by 6 bases. Germline V gene lookup returns CDR1 DFQATT and CDR2 SNEGSKA (reference sequence). This chain's CDR3 is CSARDRASGMDTQYF. The CDR3 nucleotides are TGCAGTGCTAGAGATAGGGCTAGCGGTATGGATACGCAGTATTTT.

This clonotype has just one count. The chain employs TRBV15 and TRBJ2-1; D not certain. CDR1 is LNHNV, CDR2 YYDKDF, per germline (reference sequence). The CDR3 runs to 15 residues. V was cut by 0 bases and J by 3 bases, with 9 bases left in between. The CDR3 sequence: CATSRDFQVYNEQFF. The CDR3 DNA reads TGTGCCACCAGCAGAGACTTTCAGGTCTACAATGAGCAGTTCTTC.

This clonotype was counted only a few times. The chain combines TRBV28 with TRBJ1-5; the D is unclear. CDR1 is MDHEN, CDR2 SYDVKM, per germline. V lost 8 bases and J 4 bases, leaving 21 bases between the germline ends. The CDR3 is 16 amino acids. CDR3 protein: CASGVRAPQTNQPQHF. In DNA form, the CDR3 reads TGTGCCAGCGGGGTGCGGGCCCCGCAGACGAATCAGCCCCAGCATTTT.

This chain's CDR3 is CASSQNPGQAGELFF. The CDR3 coding sequence is TGTGCCAGCAGCCAAAATCCAGGCCAGGCCGGGGAGCTGTTTTTT. The rearrangement uses TRBV5-6 and TRBJ2-2; D is unresolved. The CDR3 totals 15 residues. Looked up from germline, CDR1 is SGHDT and CDR2 is YYEEEE. Trimming took off 4 bases at V and 6 bases at J, with 16 bases between the two ends.

The CDR3 spells CASGRDYNEQFF. The DNA for the CDR3 is TGTGCCAGCGGGCGGGACTACAATGAGCAGTTCTTC. The V call is TRBV2, the J call TRBJ2-1; D might be TRBD2 (6 bases). Germline V CDR1 and CDR2: SNHLY, FYNNEI. The CDR3 totals 12 residues. V was shortened by 8 bases and J by 3 bases, with 8 bases between the two germline ends. Looking up the rest from reference TRBV2 and TRBJ2-1 gives the full variable domain: EPEVTQTPSHQVTQMGQEVILRCVPISNHLYFYWYRQILGQKVEFLVSFYNNEISEKSEIFDDQFSVERPDGSNFTLKIRSTKLEDSAMYFCASGRDYNEQFFGPGTRLTVL.

The rearrangement uses TRBV20-1 and TRBJ2-5; D is ambiguous. The ends were cut back, 4 bases at V and 4 bases at J, with 7 bases in the middle. CDR1 is DFQATT and CDR2 is SNEGSKA in the germline V gene (reference sequence). The CDR3 has 11 amino acids. Here the CDR3 reads CSANSGETQYF. CDR3 bases: TGCAGTGCTAACTCGGGAGAGACCCAGTACTTC.

This chain connects TRBV20-1 to TRBJ2-3; no reliable D call. Trimming shortened V by 0 bases and J by 0 bases, and 7 bases separated the two germline ends. Germline V gene lookup returns CDR1 DFQATT and CDR2 SNEGSKA (reference sequence). CDR3 length: 14 residues. CDR3 nucleotide sequence: TGCAGTGCTAGAGATATGGTTAGCACAGATACGCAGTATTTT. Its protein is CSARDMVSTDTQYF.

There are a few counts of this clonotype. The chain employs TRBV4-2 and TRBJ2-5; D remains unclear. The CDR3 is 14 amino acids. V lost 1 base to trimming and J lost 0 bases, with 6 bases between them. Germline V gene sequence: CDR1 LGHNA, CDR2 YNFKEQ. This CDR3 is CASSQAHHQETQYF. CDR3 in DNA: TGTGCCAGCAGCCAAGCACACCACCAAGAGACCCAGTACTTC.

The rearrangement uses TRBV20-1 and TRBJ2-5; D might be TRBD1 (5 bases). The CDR3 sequence is 12 residues long. CDR1 and CDR2 from the germline V gene are DFQATT and SNEGSKA (reference sequence). Trimming took 6 bases from V and 8 from J, leaving 16 bases between them. CDR3 sequence (DNA): TGCAGTGCACTACCGGCAGGGCTAACCCAGTACTTC. It is translated as CSALPAGLTQYF.

This chain joins TRBV19 and TRBJ1-1; D is unresolved. V lost 9 bases to trimming and J lost 0 bases, with 14 bases between them. The CDR3 runs 14 residues. Germline V gene sequence: CDR1 LNHDA, CDR2 SQIVND (reference sequence). CDR3 sequence reads: CARWVGSMNTEAFF. CDR3 sequence (DNA): TGTGCCAGATGGGTTGGAAGCATGAACACTGAAGCTTTCTTT.

The chain combines TRBV2 with TRBJ1-3, with D possibly matching TRBD1 (5 bases). The CDR3 length is 14 residues. V gave up 9 bases and J gave up 0 bases, with 12 bases separating them. Germline V gene data show CDR1 as SNHLY and CDR2 as FYNNEI. The CDR3 DNA reads as TGTGCCAGTCGCCGACAGTCCTCTGGAAACACCATATATTTT. Translation gives CASRRQSSGNTIYF. Together with reference TRBV2 and TRBJ1-3, the CDR3 gives the full variable domain: EPEVTQTPSHQVTQMGQEVILRCVPISNHLYFYWYRQILGQKVEFLVSFYNNEISEKSEIFDDQFSVERPDGSNFTLKIRSTKLEDSAMYFCASRRQSSGNTIYFGEGSWLTVV.